This T cell receptor (beta chain) was sequenced in a study of graft-versus-host responses after intestinal transplantation. General observations from the study: Allograft clonal ratios (graft-versus-host to host-versus-graft) were high in patients who had graft-donor T cell macrochimerism.

The protocol was immunoSEQ multiplex PCR, while the TCRdb copy is restricted to in-frame clones and leaves out a portion. The sample records about 86,000 clones, less than 90% being singletons. Concerning this clone itself: Its cognate antigen is unknown.

The germline gives CDR1 MNHNY, CDR2 SVGAGI (reference sequence). V lost 2 bases and J lost 6, with 14 bases in between. The CDR3 is 15 amino acids. The chain joins TRBV6-6 to TRBJ1-5; the D is unclear. This receptor was obtained from a human donor who was the organ donor for an intestinal transplant. Sequences were derived from unstimulated CD4+ T cells sorted from spleen or lymph node cells, sampled before transplant. Here the CDR3 DNA reads TGTGCCAGCAGTTACCTGGATGAGGGCGGTCAGCCCCAGCATTTT. This translates into CASSYLDEGGQPQHF.